This passage covers 23 T cell receptor beta chains from one sample sequenced in a study of T cell repertoires in cytomegalovirus infection. These TCRs' antigens remain unknown. TCRdb independently ran MiXCR on the reads; one entry per CDR3 protein. Altogether 640,000 or so distinct CDR3 sequences are present, 30% to 35% being singletons, with the ten largest covering 18%. This sample comprised cultured PBMCs, obtained from culture after CMV antigen stimulation. These receptors were obtained from a human donor in good health (CMV status not recorded). Some clones in this sample may be carry-over from other donors' samples.

The genes are TRBV19 and TRBJ2-3; TRBD2 is a possible D gene (6 bases). The CDR3 consists of 15 residues. Trimming shortened V by 8 bases and J by 3 bases, and 18 bases separated the two germline ends. In germline, CDR1 is LNHDA, CDR2 SQIVND (reference sequence). DNA for the CDR3: TGTGCCAGTTCCGACCCCAAACTAGCAACAGATACGCAGTATTTT. Translated, it gives CASSDPKLATDTQYF.

This chain uses TRBV10-3 with TRBJ2-7, with 10 bases that match TRBD1. This CDR3 region has 15 residues. J lost 2 bases, V lost 4 bases, and 5 bases had no gene match. From germline, CDR1 is ENHRY and CDR2 SYGVKD. As DNA, the CDR3 is TGTGCCATCAGTGCCGCGGGACAGGGGCCCTACGAGCAGTACTTC. Its protein product is CAISAAGQGPYEQYF.

This clonotype was counted ten times or more. The rearrangement joins TRBV20-1 to TRBJ2-7; possibly TRBD1 or TRBD2 for D (5 bases each). This CDR3 contains 16 residues. Trimming pared 3 bases from V and 1 base from J, leaving 19 bases between. The germline gives CDR1 DFQATT, CDR2 SNEGSKA (reference sequence). CDR3 sequence reads: CSASTQGARSSYEQYF. CDR3 bases: TGCAGTGCTAGTACCCAGGGAGCCCGGTCTTCCTACGAGCAGTACTTC.

This clonotype has just a few counts. This chain joins TRBV4-2 and TRBJ1-5; 8 positions agree with TRBD1. With 3 bases clipped from V and 4 bases from J, the junction kept 11 bases outside the gene matches. This CDR3 contains 17 residues. CDR1 and CDR2 (germline): LGHNA, YNFKEQ. This CDR3 reads CASSHPNGQGGNQPQHF. Written as DNA, the CDR3 is TGTGCCAGCAGCCACCCTAACGGACAGGGAGGGAATCAGCCCCAGCATTTT.

In this sample, this clonotype turned up a few times. The V and J genes are TRBV19 and TRBJ1-1; D ambiguous. Germline V gene data show CDR1 as LNHDA and CDR2 as SQIVND (reference sequence). This CDR3 spans 13 amino acids. Trimming left V 8 bases short and J 4 bases short, with 14 bases between. The CDR3 region has the DNA TGTGCCAGTCAAAAAGGCCGTGGCACTGAAGCTTTCTTT. Its translation: CASQKGRGTEAFF.

This clonotype was detected many times. J is TRBJ1-2 and V is TRBV11-2, with D possibly matching TRBD1 (5 bases). The CDR3 is 12 amino acids. V was cut by 5 bases and J by 8 bases, with 12 bases left in between. CDR1 is SGHAT, CDR2 FQNNGV, per germline. The CDR3 is CASSPGREGYTF. As DNA, the CDR3 is TGTGCCAGCAGCCCGGGACGGGAAGGCTACACCTTC.

This clonotype has just one count. The V call is TRBV2, the J call TRBJ2-3; D call uncertain. Deletions cut 5 bases from V and 1 base from J, with 16 bases between. The germline V gene encodes CDR1 SNHLY and CDR2 FYNNEI. The CDR3 has 16 amino acids. CDR3 amino acids: CASSSSPLVGTDTQYF. The CDR3 DNA reads as TGTGCCAGCAGTAGCTCGCCATTAGTCGGCACAGATACGCAGTATTTT.

This clonotype was detected many times. The rearrangement links TRBV7-2 to TRBJ2-3; D gene uncertain. V lost 3 bases and J 9 bases, leaving 13 bases between the germline ends. The CDR3 contains 13 residues. The germline CDR1 and CDR2 sequences are SGHTA and FQGNSA. This chain's CDR3 is CASSFGEVMTQYF. The DNA of the CDR3 is TGTGCCAGCAGCTTTGGGGAAGTAATGACGCAGTATTTT.

There are a few counts of this clonotype. The genes are TRBV20-1 and TRBJ2-5, with D possibly being TRBD2 (6 bases). With 5 bases removed from V and 3 bases from J, the gap between germline ends came to 13 bases. The germline V gene has CDR1 DFQATT and CDR2 SNEGSKA (reference sequence). This CDR3 is 13 amino acids long. CDR3 sequence: CSAGGAYKETQYF. DNA of the CDR3: TGCAGTGCTGGCGGGGCCTATAAAGAGACCCAGTACTTC.

This clonotype turned up a few times. The genes are TRBV7-6 and TRBJ1-4; D is possibly TRBD1 (5 bases). The V end was cut by 4 bases, the J end by 7 bases, with 16 bases between. CDR1 and CDR2 (germline): SGHVS, FNYEAQ. This CDR3 region has 15 residues. The CDR3 spells CASSSVRAGIEKLFF. In DNA, the CDR3 is TGTGCCAGCAGCTCCGTCCGGGCAGGGATTGAAAAACTGTTTTTT.

This chain links TRBV19 with TRBJ1-6; 7 bases are a match to TRBD1. V shed 4 bases and J 7 bases; nucleotides not matched to a gene: 1. Germline CDR1 reads LNHDA; CDR2 reads SQIVND (reference sequence). The CDR3 sequence is 13 residues long. The CDR3 bases are TGTGCCAGTAGTACGGACAGGAATTCACCCCTCCACTTT. Protein sequence: CASSTDRNSPLHF.

This clonotype was picked up a small number of times. V usage is TRBV5-4 and J usage is TRBJ1-6; TRBD1 agrees at 7 bases. With V trimmed by 0 bases and J by 10 bases, 7 bases remained unmatched. Per the germline V gene, CDR1 is SGHNT and CDR2 is YYREEE (reference sequence). CDR3 length: 15 residues. The CDR3 coding sequence is TGTGCCAGCAGCTTGGGAGACAGGGATATGTCACCCCTCCACTTT. Protein: CASSLGDRDMSPLHF.

The rearrangement uses TRBV12-5 and TRBJ2-5; 7 bases are shared with TRBD1. There are 15 residues in the CDR3. The V gene end was trimmed by 5 bases and the J gene end by 1 base; junction bases not matched to a gene: 7. Germline V gene sequence: CDR1 LGHNT, CDR2 FRNRAP. CDR3 amino acids: CASGETGLSQETQYF. DNA of the CDR3: TGTGCTAGTGGTGAGACAGGGCTTAGCCAAGAGACCCAGTACTTC.

This clonotype showed up just a few times. CDR3 sequence: CASSSQGLEQFF. The CDR3 DNA is TGTGCCAGCAGTTCACAGGGTTTAGAGCAGTTCTTC. The chain combines TRBV28 with TRBJ2-1; D might be TRBD1 (6 bases). Germline V gene lookup returns CDR1 MDHEN and CDR2 SYDVKM. The V end lost 4 bases, the J end lost 10 bases, and 11 bases lay between the germline ends. This CDR3 is built from 12 residues.

The V call is TRBV6-1, the J call TRBJ2-7; 8 bases agree with TRBD2. V was pared by 6 bases and J by 3 bases, with 10 bases of the junction left unmatched. This CDR3 region has 15 residues. CDR1 is MNHNS and CDR2 is SASEGT in the germline V gene. The chain's CDR3 is CASRLAARGNYEQYF. In DNA form, the CDR3 reads TGTGCCAGCAGACTAGCGGCCCGAGGTAACTACGAGCAGTACTTC.

The chain links TRBV6-1 to TRBJ1-2; 7 bases are shared with TRBD1. CDR1 MNHNS and CDR2 SASEGT come from the germline V gene. The CDR3 is 14 residues long. Losses at the gene ends were 1 base for V and 4 bases for J; bases not matched to a gene: 3. CDR3 loop: CASSEVGGSYGYTF. In nucleotides, the CDR3 is TGTGCCAGCAGTGAAGTAGGGGGCTCCTATGGCTACACCTTC.

The chain couples TRBV19 to TRBJ2-3; the match to TRBD1 covers 7 bases. Trimming removed 5 bases from V and 3 bases from J; junction bases left unmatched: 8. Germline lookup yields CDR1 LNHDA and CDR2 SQIVND (reference sequence). CDR3 size: 15 residues. The CDR3 DNA follows: TGTGCCAGTAGTTCAAGACAGGGTTGGACAGATACGCAGTATTTT. As protein: CASSSRQGWTDTQYF.

The J gene is TRBJ1-1, the V gene TRBV7-9; 8 bases agree with TRBD1. CDR3 length: 15 residues. V shed 0 bases and J 5 bases; nucleotides not matched to a gene: 5. Germline assignment: CDR1 SEHNR and CDR2 FQNEAQ (reference sequence). CDR3 residues: CASSLADRDSTEAFF. The DNA for the CDR3 is TGTGCCAGCAGCTTAGCGGACAGGGATTCGACTGAAGCTTTCTTT.

This clonotype was detected many times. The chain carries TRBV6-2 or TRBV6-3 and TRBJ2-7; 8 bases are a match to TRBD2. The CDR3 runs to 14 residues. From germline, CDR1 is MNHEY and CDR2 SVGEGT. V trimming: 6 bases; J trimming: 7 bases; junction bases outside the gene matches: 11. The CDR3 DNA follows: TGTGCCAGCAGATACGGGGGGGTCCGTTTGGAGCAGTACTTC. It is translated as CASRYGGVRLEQYF.

V and J are TRBV5-1 and TRBJ2-1, with 13 bases that match TRBD2. This CDR3 spans 17 amino acids. Unmatched junction bases numbered 13, after V lost 3 bases and J lost 10 bases. CDR1 is SGHRS, CDR2 YFSETQ, per germline. The CDR3 DNA follows: TGCGCCAGCAGCTCGATGACTAGCGGGAGGTCCGAGGGGGAGCAGTTCTTC. Its translation is CASSSMTSGRSEGEQFF.

This clonotype was recorded at least ten times. The chain links TRBV12-3 or TRBV12-4 to TRBJ2-7, with D unclear. Trimming left V 6 bases short and J 7 bases short, with 19 bases between. This CDR3 has 14 residues. The CDR3 is CASSNTILGLEQYF. The CDR3 coding sequence is TGTGCCAGCAGCAATACAATACTGGGCCTAGAGCAGTACTTC.

The table lists this clonotype with a few counts. The DNA for the CDR3 is TGTGCCATCAGTGACGGGATTAACACCGGGGAGCTGTTTTTT. This gives the protein CAISDGINTGELFF. The rearrangement uses TRBV10-3 and TRBJ2-2, with a tentative D call TRBD2 (5 bases). CDR1 ENHRY and CDR2 SYGVKD come from the germline V gene. Trimming stripped 3 bases from V and 2 bases from J, with 7 bases between. The CDR3 loop spans 14 amino acids.

Concerning this clonotype: A much larger clone is a single base away; this may be a read error. V is TRBV6-6 and J is TRBJ2-7, with 9 bases lining up with TRBD1. The CDR3 runs to 19 residues. Germline V gene data show CDR1 as MNHNY and CDR2 as SVGAGI (reference sequence). Germline trimming cut 5 bases from V and 0 bases from J; bases unmatched to any gene: 17. Here the CDR3 reads CASSARARDRAIPSYEQYF. The CDR3, as DNA: TGTGCCAGCAGTGCTCGAGCACGGGACAGGGCTATCCCCTCCTACGAGCAGTACTTC.